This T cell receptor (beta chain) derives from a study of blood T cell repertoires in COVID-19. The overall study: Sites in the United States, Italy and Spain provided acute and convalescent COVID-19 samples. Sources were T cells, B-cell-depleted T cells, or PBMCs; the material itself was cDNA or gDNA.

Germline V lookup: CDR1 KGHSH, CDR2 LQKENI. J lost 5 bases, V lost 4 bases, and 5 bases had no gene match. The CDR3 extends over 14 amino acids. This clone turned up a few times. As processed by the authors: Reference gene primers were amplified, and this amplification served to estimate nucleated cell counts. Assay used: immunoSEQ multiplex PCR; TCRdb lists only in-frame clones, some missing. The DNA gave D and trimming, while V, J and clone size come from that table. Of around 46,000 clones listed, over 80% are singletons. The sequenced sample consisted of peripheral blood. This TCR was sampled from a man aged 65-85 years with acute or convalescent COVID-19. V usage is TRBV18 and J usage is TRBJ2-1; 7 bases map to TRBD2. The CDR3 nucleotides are TGTGCCAGCTCACAGCTAGCGGATCACAATGAGCAGTTCTTC. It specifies CASSQLADHNEQFF. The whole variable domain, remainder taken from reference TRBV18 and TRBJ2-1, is NAGVMQNPRHLVRRRGQEARLRCSPMKGHSHVYWYRQLPEEGLKFMVYLQKENIIDESGMPKERFSAEFPKEGPSILRIQQVVRGDSAAYFCASSQLADHNEQFFGPGTRLTVL.